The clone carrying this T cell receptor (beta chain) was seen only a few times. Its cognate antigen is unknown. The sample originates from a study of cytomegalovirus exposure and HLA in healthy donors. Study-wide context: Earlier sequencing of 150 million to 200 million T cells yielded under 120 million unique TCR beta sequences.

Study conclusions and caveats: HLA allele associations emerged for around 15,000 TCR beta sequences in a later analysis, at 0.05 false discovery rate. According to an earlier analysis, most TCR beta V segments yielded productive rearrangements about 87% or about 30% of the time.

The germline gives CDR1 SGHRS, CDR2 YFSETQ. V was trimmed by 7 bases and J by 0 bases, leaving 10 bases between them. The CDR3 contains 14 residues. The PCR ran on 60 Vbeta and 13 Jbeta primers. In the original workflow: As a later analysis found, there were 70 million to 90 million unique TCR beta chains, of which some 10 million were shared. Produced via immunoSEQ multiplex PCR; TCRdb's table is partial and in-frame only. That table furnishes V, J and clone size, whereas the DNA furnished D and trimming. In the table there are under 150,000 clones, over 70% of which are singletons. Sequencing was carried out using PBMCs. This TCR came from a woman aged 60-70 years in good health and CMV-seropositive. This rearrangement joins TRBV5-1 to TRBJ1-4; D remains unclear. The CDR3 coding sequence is TGCGCCAGCTCCGAACTTGCAACTAATGAAAAACTGTTTTTT. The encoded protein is CASSELATNEKLFF. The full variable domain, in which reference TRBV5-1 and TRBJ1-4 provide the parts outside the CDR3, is KAGVTQTPRYLIKTRGQQVTLSCSPISGHRSVSWYQQTPGQGLQFLFEYFSETQRNKGNFPGRFSGRQFSNSRSEMNVSTLELGDSALYLCASSELATNEKLFFGSGTQLSVL.